This TCR beta chain was identified in a study of high-grade serous ovarian cancer treatment subgroups. The germline V gene encodes CDR1 MDHEN and CDR2 SYDVKM. The CDR3 loop spans 14 amino acids. Generated by immunoSEQ multiplex PCR, the TCRdb table keeps only in-frame clones and is missing some. The table has 2,500 to 3,000 clones, about 74% seen once; the top ten hold approximately 4.9%. Tumor samples were taken before definitive surgery or chemotherapy. On this clone: The junction and the germline gene differ at one end; a read error may be behind it.

This clonotype originated in a human donor with high-grade serous ovarian cancer. The rearrangement joins TRBV28 to TRBJ1-2; 8 bases agree with TRBD1. The sample consisted of tumor tissue. The CDR3 DNA sequence: TGTGCAAGCATCGACCAGGGGGCTGGCTATGGCTACACCTTC. It translates to CASIDQGAGYGYTF.